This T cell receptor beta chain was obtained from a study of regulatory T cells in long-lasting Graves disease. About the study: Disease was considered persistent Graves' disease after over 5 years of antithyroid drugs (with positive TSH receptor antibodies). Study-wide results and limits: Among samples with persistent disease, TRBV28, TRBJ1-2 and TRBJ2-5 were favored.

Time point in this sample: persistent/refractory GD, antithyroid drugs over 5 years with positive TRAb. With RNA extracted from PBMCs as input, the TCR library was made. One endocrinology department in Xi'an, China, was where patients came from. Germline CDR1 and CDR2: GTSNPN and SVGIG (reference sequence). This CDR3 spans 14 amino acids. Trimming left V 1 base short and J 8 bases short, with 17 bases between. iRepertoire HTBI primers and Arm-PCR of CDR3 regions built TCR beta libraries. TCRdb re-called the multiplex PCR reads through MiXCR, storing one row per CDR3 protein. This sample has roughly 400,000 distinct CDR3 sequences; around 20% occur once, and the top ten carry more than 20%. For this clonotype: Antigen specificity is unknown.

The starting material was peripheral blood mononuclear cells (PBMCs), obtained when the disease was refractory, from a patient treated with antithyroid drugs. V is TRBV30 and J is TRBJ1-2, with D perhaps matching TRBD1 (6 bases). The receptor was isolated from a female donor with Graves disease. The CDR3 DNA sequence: TGTGCCTGGAGTGATCCCCGAACAGGGCTCGGCTACACCTTC. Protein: CAWSDPRTGLGYTF.